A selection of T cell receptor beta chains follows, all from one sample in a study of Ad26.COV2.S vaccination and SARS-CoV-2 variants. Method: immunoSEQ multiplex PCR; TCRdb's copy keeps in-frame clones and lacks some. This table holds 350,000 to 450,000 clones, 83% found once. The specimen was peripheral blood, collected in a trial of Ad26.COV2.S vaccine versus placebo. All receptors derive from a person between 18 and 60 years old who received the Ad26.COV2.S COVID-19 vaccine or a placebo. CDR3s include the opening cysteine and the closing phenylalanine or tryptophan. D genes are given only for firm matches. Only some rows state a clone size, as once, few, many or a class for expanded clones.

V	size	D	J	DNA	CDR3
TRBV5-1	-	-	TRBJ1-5	TGCGCCAGCAGCTTGGACATCGGGGAAAATCAGCCCCAGCATTTT	CASSLDIGENQPQHF
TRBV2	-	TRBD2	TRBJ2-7	TGTGCCAGCAGTGAAGTGGGACTAGCTGGGGAGCAGTACTTC	CASSEVGLAGEQYF
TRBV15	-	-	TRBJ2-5	TGTGCCACCAGCCGAGACGGAGGGGGTGGGGAGACCCAGTACTTC	CATSRDGGGGETQYF
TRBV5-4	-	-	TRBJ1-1	TGTGCCAGCAGCTTTGAGGGGTGGGACACTGAAGCTTTCTTT	CASSFEGWDTEAFF
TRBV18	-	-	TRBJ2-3	TGTGCCAGCTCACCGGCCCCCACAGATACGCAGTATTTT	CASSPAPTDTQYF
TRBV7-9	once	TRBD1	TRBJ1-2	TGTGCCAGCAGCCTTCCACCCCCCAGGGGGCAGAACTATGGCTACACCTTC	CASSLPPPRGQNYGYTF
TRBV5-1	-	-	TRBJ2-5	TGCGCCAGCAGCTTGGGAGGAGAAGAGACCCAGTACTTC	CASSLGGEETQYF
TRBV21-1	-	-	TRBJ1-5	TGTGCCAGCAGCAAAGCGACAGGGGGTGGGAATCAGCCCCAGCATTTT	CASSKATGGGNQPQHF
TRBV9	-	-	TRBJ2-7	TGTGCCAGCAGCGGTTCTTACGGCGACTACGAGCAGTACTTC	CASSGSYGDYEQYF
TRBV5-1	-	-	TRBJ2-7	TGCGCCAGCAGCTTGAACGGTTACTTTTACGAGCAGTACTTC	CASSLNGYFYEQYF
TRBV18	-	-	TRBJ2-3	TGTGCCAGCTCCCCCTTTAGTGGGGCCGAGGATACGCAGTATTTT	CASSPFSGAEDTQYF
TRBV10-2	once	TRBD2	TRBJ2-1	TGCGCCAGCAGTGATCTAGCGGGACGGAATGAGCAGTTCTTC	CASSDLAGRNEQFF
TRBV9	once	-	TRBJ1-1	TGTGCCAGCAGCGTAATTGGCCCCAACACTGAAGCTTTCTTT	CASSVIGPNTEAFF
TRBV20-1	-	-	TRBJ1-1	TGCAGTGCTCCTGGACAAGCTGAAGCTTTCTTT	CSAPGQAEAFF
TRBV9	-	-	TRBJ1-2	TGTGCCAGCAGCGTAGCTGGTTCGGGGGAGGGCGCAGGCCCCTATGGCTACACCTTC	CASSVAGSGEGAGPYGYTF
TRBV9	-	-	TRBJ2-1	TGTGCCAGCTCAGAGGGTAGCGGTTACAATGAGCAGTTCTTC	CASSEGSGYNEQFF
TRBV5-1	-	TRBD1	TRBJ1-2	TGCGCCAGCAGTTTTATAAATACAGGGGGTGATGGCTACACCTTC	CASSFINTGGDGYTF
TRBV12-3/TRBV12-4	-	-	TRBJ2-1	TGTGCCAGCAGTTGGGAAGACTACAATGAGCAGTTCTTC	CASSWEDYNEQFF
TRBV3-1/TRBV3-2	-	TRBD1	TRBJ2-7	TGTGCCAGCAGCCAAGAATTTGGCAGGGGGTTGTACGAGCAGTACTTC	CASSQEFGRGLYEQYF
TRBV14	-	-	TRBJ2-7	TGTGCCAGCAGCTTGGCGGGCAGCTACGAGCAGTACTTC	CASSLAGSYEQYF
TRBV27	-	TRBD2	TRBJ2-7	TGTGCCAGCAGTTATAGCGGGAGATTCTACGAGCAGTACTTC	CASSYSGRFYEQYF
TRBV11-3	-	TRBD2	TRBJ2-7	TGTGCCAGCAGCGGTACTAGCGGGAGGTTTTACGAGCAGTACTTC	CASSGTSGRFYEQYF
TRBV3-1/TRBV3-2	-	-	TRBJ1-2	TGTGCCAGCACCAACGGGGACCGACATAACTATGGCTACACCTTC	CASTNGDRHNYGYTF
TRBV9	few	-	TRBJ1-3	TGTGCCAGCAGCACCGGGACGGCCTCTGGAAACACCATATATTTT	CASSTGTASGNTIYF
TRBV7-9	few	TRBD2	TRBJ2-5	TGTGCCAGCAGCTTAGCTTCGCGGGGGGGAAAAGAGACCCAGTACTTC	CASSLASRGGKETQYF
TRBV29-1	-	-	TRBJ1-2	TGCAGCGCTGGGGTGGGGAATAACTATGGCTACACCTTC	CSAGVGNNYGYTF
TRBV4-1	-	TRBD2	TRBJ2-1	TGCGCCAGCAGCCAGGGGAGGGGCGGTGAGCAGTTCTTC	CASSQGRGGEQFF
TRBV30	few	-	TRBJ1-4	TGTGCCTGGCCCTTAGGGGCAACTAATGAAAAACTGTTTTTT	CAWPLGATNEKLFF
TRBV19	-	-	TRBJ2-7	TGTGCCAGTCATCAACCCCCGAGGGAGCAGTACTTC	CASHQPPREQYF
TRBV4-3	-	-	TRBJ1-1	TGCGCCAGCAGCCAAGAGTTGGCGACTGAAGCTTTCTTT	CASSQELATEAFF
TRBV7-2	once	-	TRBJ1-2	TGTGCCAGCAGCTTAGTACAAAGGGCAGCCATCTATGGCTACACCTTC	CASSLVQRAAIYGYTF
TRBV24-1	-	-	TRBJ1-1	TGTGCCACCAGTGACCCTGAAACAGGGCCGACCACTGAAGCTTTCTTT	CATSDPETGPTTEAFF
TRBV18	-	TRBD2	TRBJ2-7	TGTGCCAGCTCACCGGGAATAGCGGGGGGTACCTACGAGCAGTACTTC	CASSPGIAGGTYEQYF